This is a list of T cell receptor beta chains from one sample in a study of blood T cell repertoires in COVID-19. Some clones are missing from TCRdb's copy, which holds only in-frame ones; the method was immunoSEQ multiplex PCR. This table holds 50,000 to 55,000 clones, around 86% found once. What was sequenced was peripheral blood. All receptors come from a man aged 50 to 59 with active COVID-19. Both conserved end residues are part of each CDR3. The order of the fields is CDR3 protein, CDR3 length, D gene, V gene, J gene. The D gene is left open where the match is weak.

cdr3_aa: CASSPTPSRGAAYEQYF; cdr3_length: 17; d_call: -; v_call: TRBV7-9; j_call: TRBJ2-7
cdr3_aa: CSASQYPGQGYTF; cdr3_length: 13; d_call: TRBD1; v_call: TRBV20-1; j_call: TRBJ1-2
cdr3_aa: CASSYSSGTNYGYTF; cdr3_length: 15; d_call: -; v_call: TRBV6-5; j_call: TRBJ1-2
cdr3_aa: CSVEWRQTTGHGYTF; cdr3_length: 15; d_call: -; v_call: TRBV29-1; j_call: TRBJ1-2
cdr3_aa: CATSDFVGEQFF; cdr3_length: 12; d_call: -; v_call: TRBV24-1; j_call: TRBJ2-1
cdr3_aa: CASSVEGQGADEQFF; cdr3_length: 15; d_call: TRBD1; v_call: TRBV9; j_call: TRBJ2-1
cdr3_aa: CASSKLAQTDTIYF; cdr3_length: 14; d_call: -; v_call: TRBV5-1; j_call: TRBJ1-3
cdr3_aa: CASSSGTSPIFF; cdr3_length: 12; d_call: TRBD2; v_call: TRBV5-6; j_call: TRBJ2-2
cdr3_aa: CASSTQPPRETQYF; cdr3_length: 14; d_call: -; v_call: TRBV5-1; j_call: TRBJ2-5
cdr3_aa: CASSAPDRTTLNYGYTF; cdr3_length: 17; d_call: -; v_call: TRBV9; j_call: TRBJ1-2
cdr3_aa: CASGTAVPYYTQYF; cdr3_length: 14; d_call: -; v_call: TRBV7-9; j_call: TRBJ2-3
cdr3_aa: CASRTGGNQPQHF; cdr3_length: 13; d_call: TRBD1; v_call: TRBV7-9; j_call: TRBJ1-5
cdr3_aa: CSVERRGRRWNTEAFF; cdr3_length: 16; d_call: -; v_call: TRBV29-1; j_call: TRBJ1-1
cdr3_aa: CASSQKASGRLTDTQYF; cdr3_length: 17; d_call: TRBD2; v_call: TRBV23-1; j_call: TRBJ2-3
cdr3_aa: CASTRGWGVQETQYF; cdr3_length: 15; d_call: -; v_call: TRBV19; j_call: TRBJ2-5
cdr3_aa: CSAGTSGRRGSDEQFF; cdr3_length: 16; d_call: TRBD2; v_call: TRBV29-1; j_call: TRBJ2-1
cdr3_aa: CASSAPRQGAGETQYF; cdr3_length: 16; d_call: TRBD1; v_call: TRBV7-2; j_call: TRBJ2-5